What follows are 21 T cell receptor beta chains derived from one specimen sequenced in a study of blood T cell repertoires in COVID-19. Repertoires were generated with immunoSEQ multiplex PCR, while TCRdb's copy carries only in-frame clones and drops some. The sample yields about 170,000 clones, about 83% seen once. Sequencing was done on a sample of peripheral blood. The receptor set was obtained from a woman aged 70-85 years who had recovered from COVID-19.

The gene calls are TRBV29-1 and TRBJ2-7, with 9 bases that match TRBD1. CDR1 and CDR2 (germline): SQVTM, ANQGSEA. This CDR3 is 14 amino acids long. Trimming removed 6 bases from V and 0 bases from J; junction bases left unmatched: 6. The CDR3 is CSVKPQGASYEQYF. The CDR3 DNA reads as TGCAGCGTAAAACCACAGGGGGCCTCCTACGAGCAGTACTTC.

CDR3 sequence reads: CASSPIAGTNYGYTF. The CDR3 nucleotides are TGTGCCAGCAGCCCCATCGCGGGTACTAACTATGGCTACACCTTC. The chain joins TRBV7-7 to TRBJ1-2; D is ambiguous. Between the trimmed V and J ends, which lost 5 bases and 0 bases, there was a span of 13 bases. Germline-derived CDR1 and CDR2 are SSHAT and FNYEAQ (reference sequence). The CDR3 is 15 residues long.

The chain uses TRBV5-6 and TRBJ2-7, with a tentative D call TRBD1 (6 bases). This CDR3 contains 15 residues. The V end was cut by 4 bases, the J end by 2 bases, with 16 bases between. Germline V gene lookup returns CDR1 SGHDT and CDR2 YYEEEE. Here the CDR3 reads CASSTTWTDPYEQYF. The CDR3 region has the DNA TGTGCCAGCAGCACAACCTGGACAGACCCCTACGAGCAGTACTTC.

This CDR3 is CASSLAAVGEDNGYTF. The DNA of the CDR3 is TGTGCCAGCAGCTTGGCGGCGGTCGGGGAGGATAATGGCTACACCTTC. This rearrangement joins TRBV5-4 to TRBJ1-2; D not resolved. Germline V gene data show CDR1 as SGHNT and CDR2 as YYREEE (reference sequence). The CDR3 is 16 residues long. V was pared by 0 bases and J by 6 bases, with 18 bases between. Complete variable domain (other parts from reference TRBV5-4 and TRBJ1-2): ETGVTQSPTHLIKTRGQQVTLRCSSQSGHNTVSWYQQALGQGPQFIFQYYREEENGRGNFPPRFSGLQFPNYSSELNVNALELDDSALYLCASSLAAVGEDNGYTFGSGTRLTVV.

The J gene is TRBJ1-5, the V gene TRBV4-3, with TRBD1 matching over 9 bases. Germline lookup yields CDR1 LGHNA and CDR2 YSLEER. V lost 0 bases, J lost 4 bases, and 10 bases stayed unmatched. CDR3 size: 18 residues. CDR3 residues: CASSQEPVGQGNNQPQHF. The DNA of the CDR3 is TGCGCCAGCAGCCAAGAACCAGTGGGACAGGGAAATAATCAGCCCCAGCATTTT.

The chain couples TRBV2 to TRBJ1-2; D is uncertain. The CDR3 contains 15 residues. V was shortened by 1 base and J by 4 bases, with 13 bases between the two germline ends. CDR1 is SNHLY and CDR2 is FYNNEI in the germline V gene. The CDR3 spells CASSEGQPRSYGYTF. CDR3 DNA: TGTGCCAGCAGTGAAGGGCAGCCCAGGTCCTATGGCTACACCTTC.

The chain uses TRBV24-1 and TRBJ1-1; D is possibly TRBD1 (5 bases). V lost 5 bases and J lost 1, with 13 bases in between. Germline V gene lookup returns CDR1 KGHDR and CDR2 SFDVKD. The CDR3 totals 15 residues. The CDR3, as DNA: TGTGCCACCAGTGCCTCGACGGGGGGGAACACTGAAGCTTTCTTT. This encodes CATSASTGGNTEAFF.

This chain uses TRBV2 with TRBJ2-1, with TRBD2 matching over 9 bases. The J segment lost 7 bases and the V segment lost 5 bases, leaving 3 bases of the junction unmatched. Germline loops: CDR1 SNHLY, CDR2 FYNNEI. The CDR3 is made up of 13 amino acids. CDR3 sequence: CASSRREGNEQFF. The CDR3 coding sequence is TGTGCCAGCAGTAGGCGGGAGGGGAATGAGCAGTTCTTC.

CDR3 coding DNA: TGCGCCAGCAGCTGGGCGACTAGCGGGGGAGAGGATACGCAGTATTTT. Protein: CASSWATSGGEDTQYF. The chain combines TRBV5-1 with TRBJ2-3; 12 bases match TRBD2. This CDR3 spans 16 amino acids. In germline, CDR1 is SGHRS, CDR2 YFSETQ. V was clipped by 3 bases and J by 6 bases; unmatched bases: 8.

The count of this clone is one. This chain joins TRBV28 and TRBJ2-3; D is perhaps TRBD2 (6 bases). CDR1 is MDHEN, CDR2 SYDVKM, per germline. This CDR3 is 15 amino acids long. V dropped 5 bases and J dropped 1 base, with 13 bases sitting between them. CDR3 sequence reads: CASSLTSPGTDTQYF. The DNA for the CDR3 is TGTGCCAGCAGTCTCACTAGCCCCGGCACAGATACGCAGTATTTT.

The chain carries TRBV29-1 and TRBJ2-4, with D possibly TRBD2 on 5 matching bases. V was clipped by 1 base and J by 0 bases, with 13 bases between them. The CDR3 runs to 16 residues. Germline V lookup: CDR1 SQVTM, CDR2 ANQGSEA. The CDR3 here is CSVEVFGELAKNIQYF. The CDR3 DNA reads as TGCAGCGTTGAAGTTTTCGGGGAGCTAGCCAAAAACATTCAGTACTTC.

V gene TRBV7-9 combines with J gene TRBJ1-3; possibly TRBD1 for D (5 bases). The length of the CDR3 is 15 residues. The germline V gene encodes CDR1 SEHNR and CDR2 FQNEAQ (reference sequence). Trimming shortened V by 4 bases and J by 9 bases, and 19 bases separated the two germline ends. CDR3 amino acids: CASSSSGGGLSTIYF. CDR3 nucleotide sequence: TGTGCCAGCAGCTCGTCCGGGGGAGGGCTGAGCACCATATATTTT.

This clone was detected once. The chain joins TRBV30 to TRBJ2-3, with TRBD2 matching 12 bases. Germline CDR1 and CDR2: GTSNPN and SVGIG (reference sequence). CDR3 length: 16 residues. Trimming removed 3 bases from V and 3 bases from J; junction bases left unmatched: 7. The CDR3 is CAWRLAGGLGTDTQYF. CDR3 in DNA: TGTGCCTGGAGGCTAGCGGGGGGGCTGGGGACAGATACGCAGTATTTT.

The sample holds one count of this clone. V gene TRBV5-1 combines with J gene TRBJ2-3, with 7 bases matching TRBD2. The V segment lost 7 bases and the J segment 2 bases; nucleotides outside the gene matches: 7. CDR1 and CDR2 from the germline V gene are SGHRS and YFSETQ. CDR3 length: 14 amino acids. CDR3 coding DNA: TGCGCCAGCCGGGTTGCGGGAGACACAGATACGCAGTATTTT. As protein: CASRVAGDTDTQYF.

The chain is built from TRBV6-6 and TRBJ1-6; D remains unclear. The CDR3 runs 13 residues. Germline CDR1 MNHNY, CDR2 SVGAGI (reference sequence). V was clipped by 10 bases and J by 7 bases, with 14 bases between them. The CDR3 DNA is TGTGCCACCACATCTACGGGGAATTCACCCCTCCACTTT. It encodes CATTSTGNSPLHF.

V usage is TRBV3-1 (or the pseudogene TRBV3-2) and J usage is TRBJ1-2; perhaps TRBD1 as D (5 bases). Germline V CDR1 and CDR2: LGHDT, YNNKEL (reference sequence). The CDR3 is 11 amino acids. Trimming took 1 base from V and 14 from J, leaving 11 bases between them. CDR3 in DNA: TGTGCCAGCAGCCAAGGGGGTCGGGGGACCTTC. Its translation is CASSQGGRGTF.

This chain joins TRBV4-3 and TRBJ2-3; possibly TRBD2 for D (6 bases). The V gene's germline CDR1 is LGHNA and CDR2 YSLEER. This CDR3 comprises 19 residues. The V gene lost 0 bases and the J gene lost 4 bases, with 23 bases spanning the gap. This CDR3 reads CASSQEWVFSGRGSDTQYF. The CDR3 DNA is TGCGCCAGCAGCCAAGAGTGGGTGTTTAGCGGCCGAGGGTCAGATACGCAGTATTTT.

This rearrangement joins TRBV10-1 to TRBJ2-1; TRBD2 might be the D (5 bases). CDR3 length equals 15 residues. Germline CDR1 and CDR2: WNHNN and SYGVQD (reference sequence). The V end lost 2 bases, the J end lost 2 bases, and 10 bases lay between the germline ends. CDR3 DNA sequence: TGCGCCAGCAGTGAGATTGCCGGGGCCTACAATGAGCAGTTCTTC. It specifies CASSEIAGAYNEQFF.

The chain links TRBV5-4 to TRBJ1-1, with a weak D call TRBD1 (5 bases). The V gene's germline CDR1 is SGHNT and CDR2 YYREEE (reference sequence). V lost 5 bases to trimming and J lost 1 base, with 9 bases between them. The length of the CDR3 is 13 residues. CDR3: CASRRGGNTEAFF. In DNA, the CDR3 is TGTGCCAGCAGACGGGGGGGGAACACTGAAGCTTTCTTT. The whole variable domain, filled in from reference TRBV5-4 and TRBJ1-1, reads ETGVTQSPTHLIKTRGQQVTLRCSSQSGHNTVSWYQQALGQGPQFIFQYYREEENGRGNFPPRFSGLQFPNYSSELNVNALELDDSALYLCASRRGGNTEAFFGQGTRLTVV.

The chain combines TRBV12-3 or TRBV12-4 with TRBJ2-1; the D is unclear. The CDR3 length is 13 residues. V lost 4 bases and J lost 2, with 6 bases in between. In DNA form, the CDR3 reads TGTGCCAGCAGTTCAGGCACCTACAATGAGCAGTTCTTC. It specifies CASSSGTYNEQFF.

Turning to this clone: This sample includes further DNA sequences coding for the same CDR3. CDR3 sequence: CASSPPGVNTEAFF. CDR3 nucleotides: TGTGCCAGCTCACCACCCGGGGTGAACACTGAAGCTTTCTTT. This rearrangement joins TRBV18 to TRBJ1-1, with unresolved D. V was cut by 0 bases and J by 0 bases, with 5 bases left in between. The CDR3 has 14 residues. CDR1 is KGHSH and CDR2 is LQKENI in the germline V gene.